The 14 T cell receptor beta chains listed next were all sequenced from one sample in a study of post-analysis software for immune sequencing data. Study results and caveats: In patients, about 5 TRBV segments were more frequent than in controls, with TRBV5-6, TRBV5-1 and TRBV20-1 among them.

Their cognate antigens are unknown. Sequencing libraries made from TCR beta cDNA carried unique molecular identifiers. TCRdb re-derived calls from the PCR reads in MiXCR, one entry per CDR3 protein. The sample lists around 710,000 distinct CDR3 sequences; more than 45% were seen once. Sequenced sample: blood. All receptors come from a girl under 18 with multiple sclerosis.

This chain uses TRBV5-6 with TRBJ2-6, with no clear D. There are 18 residues in the CDR3. V was pared by 1 base and J by 0 bases, with 14 bases between. The germline V gene has CDR1 SGHDT and CDR2 YYEEEE. CDR3 amino acids: CASSLSLGSISGANVLTF. The CDR3 DNA sequence: TGTGCCAGCAGCTTGAGTCTGGGCTCCATCTCTGGGGCCAACGTCCTGACTTTC.

Turning to this clonotype: Relative to the germline gene, one junction end is altered; a read error may explain this. The rearrangement links TRBV20-1 to TRBJ1-4, with TRBD1 matching over 8 bases. The CDR3 spans 15 residues. Germline CDR1 DFQATT, CDR2 SNEGSKA (reference sequence). The CDR3 bases are TGCAGTGCCCTAAGTCCAGGGGGCCTAAATGAAAAGCTGTTTTTT. It yields the protein CSALSPGGLNEKLFF.

This chain joins TRBV27 and TRBJ2-4; 7 bases map to TRBD1. The J call is doubtful: the DNA matches TRBJ2-5 better. CDR1 and CDR2 (germline): MNHEY, SMNVEV (reference sequence). CDR3 length equals 12 residues. Here the CDR3 reads CASGTERRTQYF. The DNA of the CDR3 is TGTGCCAGCGGGACAGAGCGACGGACCCAGTACTTC.

The V call is TRBV10-3, the J call TRBJ2-4, with D maybe TRBD1 (5 bases). The J call could be wrong; TRBJ2-5 is a better fit for the DNA end. The CDR3 is 14 residues long. Per germline, CDR1 ENHRY and CDR2 SYGVKD. CDR3 coding DNA: TGTGCCATCAGTGACAAGGGGATGGGAGAGACCCAGTACTTC. This translates into CAISDKGMGETQYF.

This clonotype turned up a few times. This chain uses TRBV5-6 with TRBJ2-3; D not resolved. Germline CDR1 SGHDT, CDR2 YYEEEE. Trimming took 4 bases from V and 8 from J, leaving 8 bases between them. This CDR3 region has 11 residues. CDR3 bases: TGTGCCAGCAGCAAGGAGCGTACGCAGTATTTT. The encoded protein is CASSKERTQYF.

The gene calls are TRBV20-1 and TRBJ2-7, with D tentatively TRBD1 (5 bases). The V end lost 0 bases, the J end lost 1 base, and 10 bases lay between the germline ends. Germline V gene lookup returns CDR1 DFQATT and CDR2 SNEGSKA (reference sequence). The CDR3 has 14 amino acids. The CDR3 sequence is CSARDSQGSYEQYF. In nucleotides, the CDR3 is TGCAGTGCTAGAGATTCCCAGGGTTCCTACGAGCAGTACTTC.

In its sample, this clonotype was seen once. The chain couples TRBV18 to TRBJ2-3; D might be TRBD2 (5 bases). Between the trimmed V and J ends, which lost 2 bases and 4 bases, there was a span of 10 bases. Germline V CDR1 and CDR2: KGHSH, LQKENI. The length of the CDR3 is 14 residues. The CDR3 sequence: CASSPARGPDTQYF. For the CDR3, the DNA is TGTGCCAGCTCACCAGCAAGAGGGCCAGATACGCAGTATTTT. The whole variable domain, filled in from reference TRBV18 and TRBJ2-3, reads NAGVMQNPRHLVRRRGQEARLRCSPMKGHSHVYWYRQLPEEGLKFMVYLQKENIIDESGMPKERFSAEFPKEGPSILRIQQVVRGDSAAYFCASSPARGPDTQYFGPGTRLTVL.

V usage is TRBV24-1 and J usage is TRBJ2-5; D is possibly TRBD1 or TRBD2 (6 bases each). The CDR3 is 15 residues long. Trimming shortened V by 4 bases and J by 4 bases, and 15 bases separated the two germline ends. Germline assignment: CDR1 KGHDR and CDR2 SFDVKD. The CDR3 sequence: CATSDPIEGGETQYF. CDR3 nucleotides: TGTGCCACCAGTGACCCTATAGAGGGGGGAGAGACCCAGTACTTC.

This rearrangement joins TRBV27 to TRBJ1-1, with no clear D. From germline, CDR1 is MNHEY and CDR2 SMNVEV (reference sequence). Trimming pared 5 bases from V and 4 bases from J, leaving 14 bases between. The CDR3 extends over 14 amino acids. CDR3 DNA sequence: TGTGCCAGCAGTCCGTTACCGGGCCTCACTGAAGCTTTCTTT. Translating gives CASSPLPGLTEAFF.

The chain combines TRBV12-3 or TRBV12-4 with TRBJ2-3; D might be TRBD2 (7 bases). This CDR3 is 17 amino acids long. V was trimmed by 2 bases and J by 4 bases, leaving 19 bases between them. In DNA form, the CDR3 reads TGTGCCAGCAGTTTATGGATAGGGGGAGGGACCGCAGATACGCAGTATTTT. It encodes CASSLWIGGGTADTQYF.

Comments on this clonotype: Its ends do not fully match the called genes, so a read error is possible. V usage is TRBV12-3 or TRBV12-4 and J usage is TRBJ2-5; D gene unclear. The CDR3 covers 17 residues. The CDR3 sequence is CAGSLAGGGGLQETQYF. In DNA form, the CDR3 reads TGTGCCGGCAGTTTAGCCGGCGGCGGTGGCCTCCAAGAGACCCAGTACTTC.

This clonotype was recorded once. V is TRBV7-8 and J is TRBJ2-2; D call uncertain. This CDR3 contains 13 residues. The germline V gene encodes CDR1 SGHVS and CDR2 FQNEAQ. Between the trimmed V and J ends, which lost 1 base and 7 bases, there was a span of 7 bases. Here the CDR3 reads CASSLVLGGELFF. The CDR3 DNA reads as TGTGCCAGCAGCTTAGTTCTTGGCGGGGAGCTGTTTTTT.

This chain links TRBV12-3 or TRBV12-4 with TRBJ2-4; 11 bases are shared with TRBD2. The CDR3 has 15 residues. Trimming at V came to 0 bases and at J to 13 bases, leaving 8 bases not matched to a gene. The CDR3 protein is CASSLASGRAGEQYF. DNA for the CDR3: TGTGCCAGCAGTTTAGCTAGCGGGAGGGCAGGAGAGCAGTACTTC.

CDR3 residues: CASTPRDSYNEQFF. In DNA form, the CDR3 reads TGTGCCAGCACCCCTCGGGACAGCTACAATGAGCAGTTCTTC. The chain combines TRBV9 with TRBJ2-1; 7 bases align to TRBD1. Germline CDR1 is SGDLS and CDR2 is YYNGEE. The CDR3 length is 14 residues. V was pared by 6 bases and J by 3 bases, with 6 bases of the junction left unmatched.